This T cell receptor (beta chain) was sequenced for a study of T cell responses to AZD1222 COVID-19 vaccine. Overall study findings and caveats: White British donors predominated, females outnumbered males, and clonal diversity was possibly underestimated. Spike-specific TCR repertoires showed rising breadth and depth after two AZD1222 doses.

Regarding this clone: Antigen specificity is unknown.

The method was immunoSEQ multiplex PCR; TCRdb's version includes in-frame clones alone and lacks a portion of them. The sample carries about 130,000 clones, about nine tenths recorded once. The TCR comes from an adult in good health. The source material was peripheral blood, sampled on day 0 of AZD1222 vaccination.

CDR3 in DNA: TGTGCCAGCCAGCTTGGCCCCGGTGGGGGGGGACAAGAGACCCAGTACTTC. Protein product: CASQLGPGGGGQETQYF. The rearrangement joins TRBV5-4 to TRBJ2-5; 7 bases line up with TRBD2. Germline lookup yields CDR1 SGHNT and CDR2 YYREEE (reference sequence). The CDR3 runs to 17 residues. V lost 7 bases to trimming and J lost 2 bases; unmatched junction nucleotides: 17. The full variable domain, completed using reference TRBV5-4 and TRBJ2-5, is ETGVTQSPTHLIKTRGQQVTLRCSSQSGHNTVSWYQQALGQGPQFIFQYYREEENGRGNFPPRFSGLQFPNYSSELNVNALELDDSALYLCASQLGPGGGGQETQYFGPGTRLLVL.